This TCR beta chain comes out of a study of CXCR3-negative and CXCR3-positive naive CD8 T cells. Study-wide results and limits: Hydrophobicity of TRB CDR3s was greater in CXCR3-positive naive cells than in CXCR3-negative naive cells.

5' RACE that incorporated UMI labels was used to prepare the TRB cDNA libraries. Following a re-call of the 5' RACE reads, TCRdb has one entry per CDR3 protein and lacks DNA. The sample holds roughly 120,000 distinct CDR3 sequences. CDR3 length: 13 amino acids. Germline CDR1 is SEHNR and CDR2 is FQNEAQ (reference sequence). Comments on this clonotype: As yet, its antigen is unknown.

The receptor was isolated from a human donor in good health. Some clones in this sample may be carry-over from other donors' samples. Sequencing input: naive CXCR3+ CD8+ T cells from blood. Regarding subset: CD45RO-CCR7+CD27+CD95- naive CD8+ T cells expressing CXCR3 (TNR3+). The genes are TRBV7-9 and TRBJ1-4; the D gene TCRdb calls, TRBD1, cannot be checked with no DNA. The CDR3 sequence: CASRGGNRGELFF. Filled out from reference TRBV7-9 and TRBJ1-4, the complete variable domain reads DTGVSQNPRHKITKRGQNVTFRCDPISEHNRLYWYRQTLGQGPEFLTYFQNEAQLEKSRLLSDRFSAERPKGSFSTLEIQRTEQGDSAMYLCASRGGNRGELFFGSGTQLSVL.